This TCR beta chain is from a study of blood T cell repertoires in COVID-19. Only in-frame clones appear in the TCRdb table, and some are missing; sequencing was by immunoSEQ multiplex PCR. The profile shows 350,000 to 450,000 clones, 85% of them singletons. The V gene end was trimmed by 7 bases and the J gene end by 6 bases; junction bases not matched to a gene: 12. There are 15 residues in the CDR3. Germline V CDR1 and CDR2: MDHEN, SYDVKM. The chain links TRBV28 to TRBJ1-5, with 7 bases identical to TRBD1. Sequenced material: peripheral blood. The TCR comes from a woman aged 18-29 years with acute or convalescent COVID-19. This CDR3 reads CASTRDRAVGQPQHF. The DNA of the CDR3 is TGTGCCAGCACCCGAGACAGGGCCGTAGGTCAGCCCCAGCATTTT.